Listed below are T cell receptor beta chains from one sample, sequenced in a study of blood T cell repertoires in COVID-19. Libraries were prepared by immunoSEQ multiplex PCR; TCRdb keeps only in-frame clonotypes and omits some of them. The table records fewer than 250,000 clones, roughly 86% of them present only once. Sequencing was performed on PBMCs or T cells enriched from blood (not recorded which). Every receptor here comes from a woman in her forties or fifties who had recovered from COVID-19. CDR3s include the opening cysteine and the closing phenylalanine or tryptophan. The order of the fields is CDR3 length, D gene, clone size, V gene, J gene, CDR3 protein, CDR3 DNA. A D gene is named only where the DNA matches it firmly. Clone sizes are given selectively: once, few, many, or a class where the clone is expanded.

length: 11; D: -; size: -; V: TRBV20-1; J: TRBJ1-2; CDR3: CSARAGGGYTF; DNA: TGCAGTGCTAGAGCGGGAGGTGGCTACACCTTC
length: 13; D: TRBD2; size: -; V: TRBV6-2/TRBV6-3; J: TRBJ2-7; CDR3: CASGRTSFYEQYF; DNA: TGTGCCAGCGGCCGGACTAGCTTTTACGAGCAGTACTTC
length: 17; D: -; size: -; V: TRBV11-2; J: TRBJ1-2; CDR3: CASSLGLERPRGYGYTF; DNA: TGTGCCAGCAGCTTAGGGCTAGAGAGGCCGCGGGGCTATGGCTACACCTTC
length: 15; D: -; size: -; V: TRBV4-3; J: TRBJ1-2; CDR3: CASSQDAGLNYGYTF; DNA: TGCGCCAGCAGCCAAGATGCCGGACTTAACTATGGCTACACCTTC
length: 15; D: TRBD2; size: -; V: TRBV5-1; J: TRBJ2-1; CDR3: CASSSPSGSYNEQFF; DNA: TGCGCCAGCAGCTCCCCAAGCGGGAGTTACAATGAGCAGTTCTTC
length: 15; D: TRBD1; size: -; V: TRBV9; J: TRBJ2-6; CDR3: CASSGTGAGANVLTF; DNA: TGTGCCAGCAGCGGCACAGGGGCTGGGGCCAACGTCCTGACTTTC
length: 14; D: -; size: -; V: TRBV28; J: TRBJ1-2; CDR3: CASSLLAGAYGYTF; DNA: TGTGCCAGCAGTTTATTGGCGGGGGCCTATGGCTACACCTTC
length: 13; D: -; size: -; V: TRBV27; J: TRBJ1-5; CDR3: CASSFTYNQPQHF; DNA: TGTGCCAGCAGTTTCACTTACAATCAGCCCCAGCATTTT
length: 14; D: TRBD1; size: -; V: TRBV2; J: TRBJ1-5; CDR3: CASMGTDEGQPQHF; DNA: TGTGCCAGCATGGGGACAGACGAGGGCCAGCCCCAGCATTTT
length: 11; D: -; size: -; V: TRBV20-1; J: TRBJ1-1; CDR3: CSASPRFEAFF; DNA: TGCAGTGCTAGTCCGAGATTTGAAGCTTTCTTT
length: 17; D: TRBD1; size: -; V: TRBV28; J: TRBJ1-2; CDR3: CASSLGGTGGWSYGYTF; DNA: TGTGCCAGCAGTTTGGGGGGGACAGGGGGTTGGAGCTATGGCTACACCTTC
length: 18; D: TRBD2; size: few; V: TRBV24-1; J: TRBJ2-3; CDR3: CATSDPTGTSGSYDTQYF; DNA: TGTGCCACCAGTGACCCCACCGGGACTAGCGGGAGTTACGATACGCAGTATTTT
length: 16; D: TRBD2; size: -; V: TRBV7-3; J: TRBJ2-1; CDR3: CASSQLGGAESGEQFF; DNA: TGTGCCAGCAGTCAGCTCGGGGGGGCAGAGTCAGGTGAGCAGTTCTTC
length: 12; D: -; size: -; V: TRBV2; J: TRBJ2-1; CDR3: CASPDSNNEQFF; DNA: TGTGCCAGCCCGGACAGCAACAATGAGCAGTTCTTC
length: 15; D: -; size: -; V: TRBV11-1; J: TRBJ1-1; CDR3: CASSQNRAVNTEAFF; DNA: TGTGCCAGCAGCCAAAACAGGGCTGTGAACACTGAAGCTTTCTTT
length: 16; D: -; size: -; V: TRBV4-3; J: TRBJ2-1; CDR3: CASSQDYPELYNEQFF; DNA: TGCGCCAGCAGCCAAGACTACCCCGAACTCTACAATGAGCAGTTCTTC